This T cell receptor beta chain stems from a study of T cell changes during pregnancy in multiple sclerosis. The repertoire was sequenced with immunoSEQ multiplex PCR; TCRdb's copy has only in-frame clones and lacks some. Counted here are about 50,000 clones, about 91% occurring once; the ten biggest clones make up 10%. Germline V CDR1 and CDR2: LNHDA, SQIVND (reference sequence). Trimming took off 4 bases at V and 1 base at J, with 8 bases between the two ends. This CDR3 is 13 amino acids long. The input for sequencing was CD8+ T cells from peripheral blood mononuclear cells, taken after pregnancy. The rearrangement links TRBV19 to TRBJ2-7, with D perhaps matching TRBD1 (6 bases). This sequence originates from a female donor with multiple sclerosis, enrolled in a pregnancy study. In DNA form, the CDR3 reads TGTGCCAGTAGTACCCAGGGGTCCTACGAGCAGTACTTC. Translating it yields CASSTQGSYEQYF.